These T cell receptor beta chains were read from a single sample in a study of control samples from healthy donors and cancer patients. The assay was immunoSEQ multiplex PCR, and TCRdb's table has in-frame clones only and misses some. This sample has over 150,000 clones; roughly 95% occur once, and the top ten carry just over 1%. What was sequenced was blood. The source is a woman in her 30s in good health. Each CDR3 is given with its conserved first and last residue. Fields, in order: J gene, clone size, V gene, D gene, CDR3 DNA, CDR3 protein. The D gene is left open where the match is weak. Clone size is given for some rows only: seen once, a few or many times, or a class if the clone is expanded.

j_call: TRBJ2-1
clone_size: .
v_call: TRBV27
d_call: .
cdr3_nt: TGTGCCAGCAACCAGAGATCTGTTAGCTCCTACAATGAGCAGTTCTTC
cdr3_aa: CASNQRSVSSYNEQFF

j_call: TRBJ1-2
clone_size: .
v_call: TRBV5-1
d_call: .
cdr3_nt: TGCGCCAGCAGCCCAGAGCCGGTTCTAAACTATGGCTACACCTTC
cdr3_aa: CASSPEPVLNYGYTF

j_call: TRBJ2-2
clone_size: .
v_call: TRBV6-6
d_call: .
cdr3_nt: TGTGCCAGCAGTTACGAGACAACGAACACCGGGGAGCTGTTTTTT
cdr3_aa: CASSYETTNTGELFF

j_call: TRBJ2-5
clone_size: few
v_call: TRBV4-1
d_call: TRBD1
cdr3_nt: TGCGCCAGCAGCTGGGACAGGGGGGTCTACGAGACCCAGTACTTC
cdr3_aa: CASSWDRGVYETQYF

j_call: TRBJ2-3
clone_size: once
v_call: TRBV19
d_call: TRBD1
cdr3_nt: TGTGCCAGCGCGGACAGGGGCGCAGATACGCAGTATTTT
cdr3_aa: CASADRGADTQYF

j_call: TRBJ1-2
clone_size: .
v_call: TRBV6-5
d_call: TRBD1
cdr3_nt: TGTGCCAGCAGTTACGGCGCGACAGGGGACGGCTACACCTTC
cdr3_aa: CASSYGATGDGYTF

j_call: TRBJ2-5
clone_size: .
v_call: TRBV27
d_call: .
cdr3_nt: TGTGCCAGCAGTTTAGGAAGGCAAGAGACCCAGTACTTC
cdr3_aa: CASSLGRQETQYF

j_call: TRBJ2-3
clone_size: once
v_call: TRBV5-6
d_call: TRBD1
cdr3_nt: TGTGCCAGCAGCTTACAGGGGCCCGATACGCAGTATTTT
cdr3_aa: CASSLQGPDTQYF

j_call: TRBJ1-1
clone_size: .
v_call: TRBV5-1
d_call: .
cdr3_nt: TGCGCCAGCAGCTGGGGGAACAGTCAAGGGGGTGAAGCTTTCTTT
cdr3_aa: CASSWGNSQGGEAFF

j_call: TRBJ1-1
clone_size: .
v_call: TRBV5-5
d_call: .
cdr3_nt: TGTGCCAGCAGCTTGAGCCTGCGTGAAGCTTTCTTT
cdr3_aa: CASSLSLREAFF

j_call: TRBJ2-2
clone_size: .
v_call: TRBV7-9
d_call: .
cdr3_nt: TGTGCCAGCAGCTTACAGGGGAGTACCGGGGAGCTGTTTTTT
cdr3_aa: CASSLQGSTGELFF

j_call: TRBJ1-2
clone_size: .
v_call: TRBV4-1
d_call: TRBD1
cdr3_nt: TGCGCCAGCAGCCAAGATCCTGTGGGACAGTCCAACTATGGCTACACCTTC
cdr3_aa: CASSQDPVGQSNYGYTF

j_call: TRBJ1-2
clone_size: .
v_call: TRBV28
d_call: .
cdr3_nt: TGTGCCAGTCTCCCCTTCGGGACCGAGAACTATGGCTACACCTTC
cdr3_aa: CASLPFGTENYGYTF

j_call: TRBJ2-5
clone_size: once
v_call: TRBV4-1
d_call: .
cdr3_nt: TGCGCCAGCAGCCAAGCCCCCCCTCCTGGAGAGACCCAGTACTTC
cdr3_aa: CASSQAPPPGETQYF

j_call: TRBJ2-1
clone_size: .
v_call: TRBV4-1
d_call: TRBD2
cdr3_nt: TGCGCCAGCAGCCCCGAAGCGGGGAGCTCCTACAATGAGCAGTTCTTC
cdr3_aa: CASSPEAGSSYNEQFF

j_call: TRBJ1-1
clone_size: .
v_call: TRBV14
d_call: .
cdr3_nt: TGTGCCAGCAGGCAAACAGGGATGGGGACTGAAGCTTTCTTT
cdr3_aa: CASRQTGMGTEAFF

j_call: TRBJ1-6
clone_size: .
v_call: TRBV7-8
d_call: .
cdr3_nt: TGTGCCAGCAGCTTACCAGGGGACACCTATAATTCACCCCTCCACTTT
cdr3_aa: CASSLPGDTYNSPLHF

j_call: TRBJ2-7
clone_size: .
v_call: TRBV6-5
d_call: TRBD1
cdr3_nt: TGTGCCAGCAGTCAGGCAGGGGGCGCTTACGAGCAGTACTTC
cdr3_aa: CASSQAGGAYEQYF

j_call: TRBJ2-7
clone_size: .
v_call: TRBV18
d_call: .
cdr3_nt: TGTGCCAGCTCACCCGGGACCGACTACGAGCAGTACTTC
cdr3_aa: CASSPGTDYEQYF

j_call: TRBJ2-1
clone_size: .
v_call: TRBV2
d_call: .
cdr3_nt: TGTGCCAGCAGTGAAGAGGACTCCACTGGGCAGTTCTTC
cdr3_aa: CASSEEDSTGQFF

j_call: TRBJ1-1
clone_size: .
v_call: TRBV28
d_call: .
cdr3_nt: TGTGCCAGCACCACTCAGGGTCCTGAAGCTTTCTTT
cdr3_aa: CASTTQGPEAFF

j_call: TRBJ1-6
clone_size: .
v_call: TRBV19
d_call: .
cdr3_nt: TGTGCCAGTAGCCCCATAGAAAATTCACCCCTCCACTTT
cdr3_aa: CASSPIENSPLHF

j_call: TRBJ2-7
clone_size: .
v_call: TRBV1
d_call: .
cdr3_nt: TGCACCAGCAGCCAAGGAAAATTTGGGCCTATCGCGGGCCCCGGGGGCTACGAGCAGTACTTC
cdr3_aa: CTSSQGKFGPIAGPGGYEQYF

j_call: TRBJ2-7
clone_size: .
v_call: TRBV4-1
d_call: TRBD2
cdr3_nt: TGCGCCAGCAGCCGAGCGGGAGGGCCGGCGTACGAGCAGTACTTC
cdr3_aa: CASSRAGGPAYEQYF

j_call: TRBJ2-1
clone_size: .
v_call: TRBV19
d_call: TRBD2
cdr3_nt: TGTGCCAGTAATGAGCGGGGGGGCTCTTACAATGAGCAGTTCTTC
cdr3_aa: CASNERGGSYNEQFF

j_call: TRBJ2-6
clone_size: .
v_call: TRBV5-1
d_call: TRBD1
cdr3_nt: TGCGCCAGCAGCCCGACAGGGTCTGGGGCCAACGTCCTGACTTTC
cdr3_aa: CASSPTGSGANVLTF

j_call: TRBJ2-7
clone_size: once
v_call: TRBV7-9
d_call: .
cdr3_nt: TGTGCCAGCAGCTTAGAAACAAAGAACTACGAGCAGTACTTC
cdr3_aa: CASSLETKNYEQYF

j_call: TRBJ2-7
clone_size: .
v_call: TRBV7-9
d_call: TRBD1
cdr3_nt: TGTGCCAGCAGCTTTGACTGGGACAGCCACTACGAGCAGTACTTC
cdr3_aa: CASSFDWDSHYEQYF

j_call: TRBJ2-2
clone_size: .
v_call: TRBV2
d_call: TRBD2
cdr3_nt: TGTGCCAGCAGGTCGGGACTAGTGGATCCGGGCACCGGGGAGCTGTTTTTT
cdr3_aa: CASRSGLVDPGTGELFF

j_call: TRBJ2-7
clone_size: .
v_call: TRBV27
d_call: .
cdr3_nt: TGTGCCAGCAGTTTGAGGGAAAACTACGAGCAGTACTTC
cdr3_aa: CASSLRENYEQYF

j_call: TRBJ1-4
clone_size: .
v_call: TRBV19
d_call: .
cdr3_nt: TGTGCCAGCCTCGGGGATGAAAAACTGTTTTTT
cdr3_aa: CASLGDEKLFF

j_call: TRBJ1-4
clone_size: .
v_call: TRBV10-3
d_call: .
cdr3_nt: TGTGCCATCAGTGGAGGGGCTGGGGCTAATGAAAAACTGTTTTTT
cdr3_aa: CAISGGAGANEKLFF

j_call: TRBJ1-2
clone_size: .
v_call: TRBV28
d_call: .
cdr3_nt: TGTGCCAGCAGTTCACCGGGCCAATTGCCATATGGCTACACCTTC
cdr3_aa: CASSSPGQLPYGYTF

j_call: TRBJ1-1
clone_size: .
v_call: TRBV11-2
d_call: .
cdr3_nt: TGTGCCAGCAGCTTAGGTTTGGGGCGCACTGAAGCTTTCTTT
cdr3_aa: CASSLGLGRTEAFF

j_call: TRBJ2-3
clone_size: .
v_call: TRBV6-5
d_call: .
cdr3_nt: TGTGCCAGCAGAACAACCCAGGCTAGCACAGATACGCAGTATTTT
cdr3_aa: CASRTTQASTDTQYF

j_call: TRBJ2-5
clone_size: .
v_call: TRBV6-5
d_call: TRBD2
cdr3_nt: TGTGCCAGCAGTTATAGCGGGGGGCGCCAAGAGACCCAGTACTTC
cdr3_aa: CASSYSGGRQETQYF

j_call: TRBJ1-1
clone_size: .
v_call: TRBV19
d_call: .
cdr3_nt: TGTGCCAGTAGTATTGGGGAGTATGCTGAAGCTTTCTTT
cdr3_aa: CASSIGEYAEAFF

j_call: TRBJ1-2
clone_size: .
v_call: TRBV18
d_call: .
cdr3_nt: TGTGCCAGCCTCGAGGGGGCTAACTATGGCTACACCTTC
cdr3_aa: CASLEGANYGYTF

j_call: TRBJ2-1
clone_size: .
v_call: TRBV28
d_call: .
cdr3_nt: TGTGCCAGCAGTTCCCGAGGGACACTCAACGGGGATGAGCAGTTCTTC
cdr3_aa: CASSSRGTLNGDEQFF

j_call: TRBJ1-5
clone_size: once
v_call: TRBV6-5
d_call: TRBD1
cdr3_nt: TGTGCCAGCAGTTTGGACAGGGATTATAGCAATCAGCCCCAGCATTTT
cdr3_aa: CASSLDRDYSNQPQHF

j_call: TRBJ2-5
clone_size: .
v_call: TRBV29-1
d_call: TRBD2
cdr3_nt: TGCAGCGCTCAAAGTACTAGCGGTCCCGCAGAGACCCAGTACTTC
cdr3_aa: CSAQSTSGPAETQYF

j_call: TRBJ1-6
clone_size: .
v_call: TRBV5-1
d_call: .
cdr3_nt: TGCGCCAGCAGCTTTAGGCAGGGCGATAATTCACCCCTCCACTTT
cdr3_aa: CASSFRQGDNSPLHF

j_call: TRBJ1-1
clone_size: .
v_call: TRBV11-1
d_call: .
cdr3_nt: TGTGCCAGCAGCTTGCGGGGTCGGAACACTGAAGCTTTCTTT
cdr3_aa: CASSLRGRNTEAFF

j_call: TRBJ2-3
clone_size: few
v_call: TRBV11-3
d_call: .
cdr3_nt: TGTGCCAGCAGCTTATCGACTAGTCCAGATACGCAGTATTTT
cdr3_aa: CASSLSTSPDTQYF

j_call: TRBJ1-2
clone_size: .
v_call: TRBV28
d_call: TRBD1
cdr3_nt: TGTGCCAGCAGTGGAGACAGGGGGCTGAATGGCTACACCTTC
cdr3_aa: CASSGDRGLNGYTF

j_call: TRBJ2-5
clone_size: .
v_call: TRBV7-8
d_call: .
cdr3_nt: TGTGCCAGCAGCTTCAATACAGGGCCGAGGGGAGAGACCCAGTACTTC
cdr3_aa: CASSFNTGPRGETQYF

j_call: TRBJ1-6
clone_size: .
v_call: TRBV7-2
d_call: .
cdr3_nt: TGTGCCAGCAGCTTAGAGGTCCAGAAAAATTCACCCCTCCACTTT
cdr3_aa: CASSLEVQKNSPLHF

j_call: TRBJ2-1
clone_size: .
v_call: TRBV5-8
d_call: .
cdr3_nt: TGTGCCAGCAGCTCCCTGACTCTTGTGGGATACAATGAGCAGTTCTTC
cdr3_aa: CASSSLTLVGYNEQFF

j_call: TRBJ1-1
clone_size: .
v_call: TRBV7-9
d_call: .
cdr3_nt: TGTGCCAGCAGCTTAGAGGCGAACACTGAAGCTTTCTTT
cdr3_aa: CASSLEANTEAFF

j_call: TRBJ2-1
clone_size: .
v_call: TRBV5-1
d_call: .
cdr3_nt: TGCGCCAGCAATAACCCGGATGTGAATGAGCAGTTCTTC
cdr3_aa: CASNNPDVNEQFF

j_call: TRBJ1-1
clone_size: .
v_call: TRBV6-1
d_call: .
cdr3_nt: TGTGCCAGCAGTGATTATCGGACGTTGAACACTGAAGCTTTCTTT
cdr3_aa: CASSDYRTLNTEAFF

j_call: TRBJ2-2
clone_size: .
v_call: TRBV20-1
d_call: TRBD2
cdr3_nt: TGCAGTGCTAGTTATCTAGCGGGGGGGGGCACCGGGGAGCTGTTTTTT
cdr3_aa: CSASYLAGGGTGELFF

j_call: TRBJ2-5
clone_size: .
v_call: TRBV18
d_call: .
cdr3_nt: TGTGCCAGCTCACCACACTGGGTGGGGACCCAGTACTTC
cdr3_aa: CASSPHWVGTQYF

j_call: TRBJ1-1
clone_size: .
v_call: TRBV3-1/TRBV3-2
d_call: .
cdr3_nt: TGTGCCAGCAGCCCTAATTTACAGGGAGCGAACACTGAAGCTTTCTTT
cdr3_aa: CASSPNLQGANTEAFF

j_call: TRBJ1-2
clone_size: .
v_call: TRBV6-5
d_call: .
cdr3_nt: TGTGCCACATCCAGTGTACGGGGCAGCTATGGCTACACCTTC
cdr3_aa: CATSSVRGSYGYTF

j_call: TRBJ2-7
clone_size: .
v_call: TRBV18
d_call: .
cdr3_nt: TGTGCCAGCTCACCTTGGTACAGGGAGGGGGAGCAGTACTTC
cdr3_aa: CASSPWYREGEQYF